This record concerns one T cell receptor (beta chain) sequence. This sample was included in a study of blood T cell repertoires in COVID-19. At the level of the study: Samples representing acute and convalescent COVID-19 were sourced from the United States, Italy and Spain. Sources were T cells, B-cell-depleted T cells, or PBMCs; the material itself was cDNA or gDNA.

Original analysis: Nucleated cell counts were estimated from reference gene primer amplification. TCRdb's copy holds only in-frame clones and misses some; the assay was immunoSEQ multiplex PCR. That table is the source of V, J and clone size, and D and trimming were worked out from the DNA. The sample carries 150,000 to 200,000 clones, approximately 90% recorded once. The origin of this receptor is a man younger than 35 who had recovered from COVID-19. Sequencing input: peripheral blood.

This CDR3 reads CASSIPGQGGSNYGYTF. The CDR3 DNA is TGTGCCAGCAGCATACCGGGACAGGGAGGCAGTAACTATGGCTACACCTTC. V is TRBV7-9 and J is TRBJ1-2, with TRBD1 matching 9 bases. V lost 5 bases to trimming and J lost 1 base; unmatched junction nucleotides: 11. The CDR3 has 17 residues. Germline CDR1 is SEHNR and CDR2 is FQNEAQ (reference sequence). Drawing the rest from reference TRBV7-9 and TRBJ1-2, the complete variable domain is DTGVSQNPRHKITKRGQNVTFRCDPISEHNRLYWYRQTLGQGPEFLTYFQNEAQLEKSRLLSDRFSAERPKGSFSTLEIQRTEQGDSAMYLCASSIPGQGGSNYGYTFGSGTRLTVV.